This T cell receptor beta chain comes out of a study of T cell responses to AZD1222 COVID-19 vaccine. Study information: Pooled samples include second doses given at about 4 or 12 weeks.

TCRdb's copy holds only in-frame clones and misses some; the assay was immunoSEQ multiplex PCR. In the table there are more than 140,000 clones, around 88% of which are singletons. Findings and limits, study-wide: Most donors were white British and more were female, and clonal diversity was possibly underestimated. Per reports, nearly half of all spike-specific TCRs target regions that are unmutated in variants.

This clone has only a few counts. Antigen unknown. The V gene's germline CDR1 is MNHEY and CDR2 SMNVEV (reference sequence). CDR3 size: 12 residues. The germline V and J ends were trimmed by 7 bases and 6 bases, with 7 bases remaining between them. The specimen comprised peripheral blood, sampled on day 0 of AZD1222 vaccination. The clonotype was recovered from an adult in good health. The chain joins TRBV27 to TRBJ1-6; unclear D gene. CDR3 loop: CASMTPNSPLHF. The CDR3 DNA is TGTGCCAGCATGACCCCTAATTCACCCCTCCACTTT.